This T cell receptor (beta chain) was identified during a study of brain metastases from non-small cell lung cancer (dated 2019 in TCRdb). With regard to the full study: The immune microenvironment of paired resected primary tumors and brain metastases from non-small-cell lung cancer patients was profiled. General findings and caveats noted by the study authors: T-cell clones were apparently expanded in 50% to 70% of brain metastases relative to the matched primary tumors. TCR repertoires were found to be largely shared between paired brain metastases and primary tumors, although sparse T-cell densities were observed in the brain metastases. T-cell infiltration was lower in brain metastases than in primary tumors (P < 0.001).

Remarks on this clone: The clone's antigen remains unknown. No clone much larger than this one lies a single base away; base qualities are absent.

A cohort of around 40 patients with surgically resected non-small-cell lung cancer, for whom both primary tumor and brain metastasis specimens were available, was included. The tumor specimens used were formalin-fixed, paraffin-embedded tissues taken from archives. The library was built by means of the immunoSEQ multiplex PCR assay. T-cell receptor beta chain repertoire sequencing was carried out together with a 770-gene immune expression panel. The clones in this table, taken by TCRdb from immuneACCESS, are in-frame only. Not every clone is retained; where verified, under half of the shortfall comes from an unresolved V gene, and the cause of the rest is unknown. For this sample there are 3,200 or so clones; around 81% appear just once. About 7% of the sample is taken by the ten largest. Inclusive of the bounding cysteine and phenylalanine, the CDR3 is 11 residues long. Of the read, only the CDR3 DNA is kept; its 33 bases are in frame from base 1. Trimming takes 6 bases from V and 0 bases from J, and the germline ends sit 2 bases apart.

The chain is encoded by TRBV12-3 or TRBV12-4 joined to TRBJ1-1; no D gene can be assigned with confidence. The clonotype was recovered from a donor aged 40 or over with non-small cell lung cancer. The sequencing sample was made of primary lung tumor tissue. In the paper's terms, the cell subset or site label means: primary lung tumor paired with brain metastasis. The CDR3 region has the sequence CASRLNTEAFF. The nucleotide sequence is TGTGCCAGCAGGCTGAACACTGAAGCTTTCTTT.